The rows below give T cell receptor beta chains drawn from one sample of a study of regulatory T cells in long-lasting Graves disease. TCRdb re-called the multiplex PCR reads with MiXCR, one entry per CDR3 protein. This table has about 360,000 distinct CDR3 sequences, 15% to 20% appearing once. These data were likewise used in another study, on T cells in Graves' hyperthyroidism and ophthalmopathy.

Sequencing used peripheral blood mononuclear cells (PBMCs), obtained at new diagnosis, from a patient treated with antithyroid drugs. The receptor source for this set is a woman between 18 and 29 years old with Graves disease. Each CDR3 is given with its conserved first and last residue.

v_gene	j_gene	CDR3aa
TRBV6-1	TRBJ1-1	CASVIQGKATEAFF
TRBV19	TRBJ1-1	CASMPGGSTEAFF
TRBV12-3/TRBV12-4	TRBJ2-3	CASSTSGTDTQYF
TRBV6-5	TRBJ2-1	CASSYSGGRGGNEQFF
TRBV6-1	TRBJ1-4	CASSEAGGAEKLFF
TRBV2	TRBJ1-5	CASKNRDLSPQHF
TRBV11-2	TRBJ2-5	CASSFGLAGGEQETQYF
TRBV19	TRBJ1-1	CASSIETVMNTEAFF
TRBV4-2	TRBJ2-3	CASSQELAGGPYTQYF
TRBV5-1	TRBJ2-3	CASSPSGQGKDTQYF
TRBV5-8	TRBJ2-3	CASSLDGISTDTQYF
TRBV3-1	TRBJ2-3	CASSQWDTQYF
TRBV7-2	TRBJ2-2	CASSFRTSGAPVRAGELFF
TRBV30	TRBJ2-7	CAWSVPLVGGRGGDEQYF
TRBV11-2	TRBJ1-3	CASSLPAGGNTIYF
TRBV28	TRBJ1-5	CASSTPLGAALNQPQHF
TRBV20-1	TRBJ2-1	CSARDWGRGLDEQFF
TRBV6-5	TRBJ2-7	CASSYRTSGSNEQYF
TRBV7-2	TRBJ2-5	CASSPGQPGETQYF
TRBV7-3	TRBJ2-3	CASSLQGVRATDTQYF
TRBV12-3/TRBV12-4	TRBJ1-5	CASSLWVNQPQHF
TRBV6-2/TRBV6-3	TRBJ1-5	CASSQTGGSSNQPQHF
TRBV28	TRBJ2-7	CASNPAGQGYEQYF
TRBV3-1	TRBJ2-1	CASRRSLAGVDNEQFF
TRBV9	TRBJ2-1	CASSVGPLAEEQFF
TRBV24-1	TRBJ1-2	CATSQAGEGRYGYTF